The clone carrying this T cell receptor (beta chain) was seen repeatedly, ten times or more. This sample was taken from a study of T cells in Graves' hyperthyroidism and ophthalmopathy. Trimming stripped 0 bases from V and 3 bases from J, with 9 bases between. There are 14 residues in the CDR3. Per the germline V gene, CDR1 is GTSNPN and CDR2 is SVGIG (reference sequence). Lactation, pregnancy, other autoimmune disease or uncontrolled infection excluded patients. RNA transcripts provided the source from which TCR beta CDR3 regions were amplified. Using the HTBI primer set, a first-round RT-PCR was run on the TCR CDR3. TCRdb processed the multiplex PCR reads anew with MiXCR; each CDR3 protein has one entry. This table has approximately 710,000 distinct CDR3 sequences, around 16% appearing once.

The material sequenced was blood. The source of this sequence is a man between 45 and 60 years old with Graves' hyperthyroidism. J is TRBJ1-3 and V is TRBV30, with D uncertain. CDR3 nucleotide sequence: TGTGCCTGGAGTGTTGGAAACATTGGAAACACCATATATTTT. Translated: CAWSVGNIGNTIYF. The full variable domain, in which reference TRBV30 and TRBJ1-3 provide the parts outside the CDR3, is SQTIHQWPATLVQPVGSPLSLECTVEGTSNPNLYWYRQAAGRGLQLLFYSVGIGQISSEVPQNLSASRPQDRQFILSSKKLLLSDSGFYLCAWSVGNIGNTIYFGEGSWLTVV.